This entry is about one T cell receptor (beta chain). The antigen is undetermined. The data are from a study of cytomegalovirus exposure and HLA in healthy donors. General study points: Equally common other TCR beta chains were less clonally expanded than HLA-associated ones, a later analysis found. Altogether, 150 to 200 TCR beta chains were recorded as cytomegalovirus-associated.

60 Vbeta and 13 Jbeta primers were used in PCR. This table comes from immunoSEQ multiplex PCR, and its TCRdb copy is limited to in-frame clones, with some not included. The sample includes some 200,000 clones, 75% to 85% of them seen just once. The V gene end was trimmed by 2 bases and the J gene end by 8 bases; junction bases not matched to a gene: 8. There are 16 residues in the CDR3. Germline CDR1 and CDR2: SGHAT and FQDESV (reference sequence). The receptor comes from a woman aged 50 to 60 in good health and CMV-seropositive. The sequencing sample was made of PBMCs. The chain recombines TRBV11-1 with TRBJ2-1, with TRBD2 matching over 11 bases. The CDR3 region has the DNA TGTGCCAGCAGCTTACCAACTAGCGGGAGTTGGGATGAGCAGTTCTTC. Translated: CASSLPTSGSWDEQFF.